The TCR beta chain described here comes from a study of cytomegalovirus exposure and HLA in healthy donors listed by TCRdb under 2017. With respect to the entire study: An earlier analysis of under 600 of the donors reported more than 250 Gb of sequence data and some 100 million unique TCR beta sequences from 150 million to 200 million T cells. An early release covering 500 to 750 HLA-typed donors comprised approximately 300 gigabases of sequencing data and tens of millions of unique TCR sequences. Of the approximately 400 genotyped donors, 65% to 90% were placed in the genetic ancestry cluster associated with self-reported Caucasian donors. The aim of the study was to test whether cataloging public T cell receptors could identify signatures of past pathogen exposure. The T cell repertoires of several hundred subjects were profiled by immunosequencing and related to cytomegalovirus serostatus. Along with the roughly 700-subject first cohort, a separate validation cohort of around 110 different subjects was used. The study combined high-throughput TCR immunosequencing, statistical association of individual TCRs with disease status, and machine learning to predict cytomegalovirus infection status. A later analysis re-examined previously published TCR beta repertoires from more than 650 donors and added high-resolution HLA genotyping to investigate patterns of TCR occurrence. Rather than drawing on any new phenotypic data, the later analysis identified candidate immune exposures from TCR beta sequences and the way those sequences occurred across donors. An earlier analysis of 587 of the donors applied high-throughput TCR beta sequencing to assess whether each TCR beta V gene segment acted as functional or pseudogenic. Alongside the repertoire data, information on donor age, sex, ethnicity and CMV serostatus was compiled. A later genetic analysis used genome-wide SNP genotypes for about 60% of the 666 donors, treating that subset as a discovery cohort. Every repertoire in the discovery cohort had been generated on one and the same sequencing platform. HLA typing covered class I and class II loci at four-digit resolution. The number of donors typed differed by locus, with roughly 620-630 for A, B, C, DRB1 and DQB1, more than 500 for DQA1, 600 to 610 for DPA1, and approximately 470 for DPB1. Four or five DR-DQ haplotypes were treated as single units for association and clustering because of strong linkage in the cohort. Across approximately 400 genotyped donors of the cohort, an average of roughly 250,000 unique TCR beta nucleotide sequences per donor were sequenced, and roughly 18% of those sequences were non-productive. On the study overall, not on this receptor specifically: In a later analysis, some 17,000 TCR beta sequences were associated with specific HLA alleles at a false discovery rate of 0.05. Some IMGT-functional V segments, including TRBV6-2 and TRBV6-3, could not be distinguished by the 87-base-pair reads and were therefore excluded. A later analysis reported that several top co-occurrence clusters appeared linked to parvovirus B19, influenza, CMV and Epstein-Barr virus. The only immune exposure information available for the cohort was CMV serostatus. In vitro tests confirmed that a few of the cytomegalovirus-associated TCR beta chains recognize cytomegalovirus antigens. According to a later genetic analysis, donors in an Asian-associated ancestry cluster had fewer N-insertions in productive TCRs than the approximately 650-donor mean. In a later analysis, TCR association rates were found to vary across HLA loci, with the most associated TCRs seen for DRB1 alleles and the fewest for HLA-C alleles. Compared with equally common non-associated chains, HLA-associated TCR beta chains in a later analysis were more clonally expanded and had lower generation probabilities. A further reported finding was that TCR beta sequences accurately predicted the HLA-A and HLA-B alleles for most subjects in the first cohort. Most TCR sequences were seen in very few donors, while some public TCRs were found in many individuals. It was suggested by the authors that the approach could potentially be generalized to other disease states and immunological phenotypes. The classifier was reported to diagnose cytomegalovirus status with high specificity and sensitivity in both the original cohort and the validation cohort. An association between a missense DCLRE1C variant and V-gene and J-gene trimming of TCR beta chains was found in a later genetic analysis and replicated in an independent cohort. Strong co-occurrence of HLA alleles, especially DR and DQ, made assigning TCR associations to individual alleles difficult. Only TCR beta chains were sequenced in this cohort, and the absence of alpha or paired-chain data limited detectable features. Because some donors lacked HLA typing at each locus, the association tests relied only on the typed subset. A total of roughly 160 TCR beta chains were listed by the study as associated with cytomegalovirus. Because counts were too low, roughly 17 rarely observed V segments, including chromosome 9 orphons, were left out of the earlier analysis of approximately 500 of the donors. In a later analysis, most CMV-associated TCR beta chains were found to appear HLA-restricted, with HLA associations seemingly driven largely by CMV exposure. Presence/absence analyses assumed roughly uniform sequencing depth across donors, an assumption that may not hold. Linkage disequilibrium might explain the correlated functional status among segregating V segments, but an unknown experimental factor could not be excluded. The sequencing pipeline was judged likely to have produced a cluster of highly shared sequence variants as a technical artifact. An earlier analysis of around 600 of the donors showed that most TCR beta V segments appeared in productive rearrangements either about 87% or about 30% of the time, which broadly matched IMGT annotations.

Trimming takes 3 bases from V and 8 bases from J, and the germline ends sit 14 bases apart. The CDR3 numbers 14 residues from cysteine through phenylalanine. Only the CDR3 part of the read is kept: 42 bases, read in frame from the first base. The CDR1 and CDR2 encoded by the germline V gene (reference sequence) are GTSNPN and SVGIG. Receptors were amplified or captured by the immunoSEQ multiplex PCR assay. For the multiplex PCR, a mixture combining 60 forward primers for TCR Vbeta segments and 13 reverse primers for TCR Jbeta segments was used. The CDR3 region of rearranged TCR beta genes was amplified from genomic DNA with a multiplex PCR assay. Amplified TCR beta libraries were sequenced as 87-base-pair reads on the Illumina HiSeq System. As for the authors' bioinformatics: In a later analysis, some 80 million unique TCR beta chains were counted across the 666 repertoires, and roughly 11 million of these chains were shared by at least two donors. Raw reads were error-corrected and collapsed into unique sequences with a nearest-neighbor algorithm that merged closely related sequences to remove PCR and sequencing errors. V, D and J gene segments were assigned by aligning CDR3 sequences to IMGT reference sequences. For a sequence to be retained, a match of at least six nucleotides to both a V gene segment and a J gene segment was required. A rearrangement counted as productive if the CDR3 had no stop codons and remained in frame with V and J, and every other rearrangement counted as non-productive. CDR3 was defined by IMGT convention, running from the second conserved V-encoded cysteine to the conserved J-encoded phenylalanine. Sequences without an unambiguous match to a single V gene segment were excluded from the earlier analysis of 450 to 750 of the donors. In an earlier analysis of a few hundred of the donors, V segments were called functional above 56.7% productive rearrangements and were called segregating when the between-donor standard deviation exceeded 5%. To diagnose cytomegalovirus status from the catalog of TCR beta chain sequences, a statistical classification framework was built. In a later analysis, V and J genes were assigned by comparing TCR nucleotide sequences against IMGT/GENE-DB human TR gene sequences. A later analysis assigned CDR3 sequences and most-parsimonious VDJ recombination scenarios with the TCRdist pipeline. In a later analysis, every TCR beta chain was defined by the combination of its CDR3 amino acid sequence and its V-gene family, and reads without a unique V-gene family were dropped. A later analysis removed over 500 highly shared, low-generation-probability nucleotide sequences to deal with suspected cross-contamination and a sequencing artifact. In a later analysis, a clonal expansion index was calculated for each public chain from normalized within-repertoire ranks of inferred template counts. Generation probabilities in a later analysis came from a VDJ recombination model fitted to out-of-frame rearrangements, and those results were checked against IGoR. Hypergeometric tests were used in a later analysis to score TCR-TCR, TCR-HLA and TCR-CMV co-occurrence, with a repertoire-size bias correction applied to the TCR pairs. To estimate false discovery rates, a later analysis permuted the HLA or CMV assignments 20 times. In a later analysis, co-occurring TCRs were grouped using DBSCAN, with TCRdist sequence similarity added in when clustering inside HLA-allele-positive subsets. Repertoires with fewer than 30,000 or more than 120,000 public chains, plus five repertoires with anomalous nucleotide sharing, were excluded from co-occurrence clustering. Entries here come from immuneACCESS through TCRdb and include only in-frame sequences with V and J called. Some clones fail to appear in such tables; in the studies checked, an unresolved V gene covers under half of the shortfall, and the cause of the remainder is unknown. V and J calls and clone size are those listed in that table; D and trimming were worked out from the DNA. Present in this sample are 90,000 to 110,000 clones, under 85% of which were seen just once. The top ten constitute roughly 6.1% of the sample.

The cohort consisted of 670 or so healthy bone marrow donors. At the time of sampling, all cohort members were nominally healthy, though unrecorded immune exposures were likely present. The donor was CMV seronegative and belonged to the group of 380 or so seronegative cohort members. A peripheral blood sample was provided by each donor, and peripheral blood mononuclear cells were used for TCR beta sequencing. The Qiagen DNeasy Blood Extraction Kit was used to extract genomic DNA from the blood cell samples. This clone has a handful of counts. No cognate antigen has been identified for it. No base-level quality is on record; no much larger clone is a single base apart.

The sequence joins TRBV30 to TRBJ1-6; perhaps TRBD1 is the D gene, with 5 bases matching. The TCR sequence derives from a man younger than 30 in good health and CMV-seronegative. Material for sequencing was PBMCs. The CDR3 protein: CAWRGQAFHSPLHF. The base sequence is TGTGCCTGGAGGGGGCAGGCCTTTCATTCACCCCTCCACTTT. With the portions outside the CDR3 filled from the reference TRBV30 and TRBJ1-6 genes, the complete variable region becomes SQTIHQWPATLVQPVGSPLSLECTVEGTSNPNLYWYRQAAGRGLQLLFYSVGIGQISSEVPQNLSASRPQDRQFILSSKKLLLSDSGFYLCAWRGQAFHSPLHFGNGTRLTVT.